This is a list of T cell receptor beta chains from one sample in a study of cytomegalovirus exposure and HLA in healthy donors. Assay: immunoSEQ multiplex PCR; the TCRdb copy retains only in-frame clones and omits some. The sample yields about 150,000 clones, 60% to 80% seen once. The material sequenced was PBMCs. These receptors came from a man aged 18 to 29 in good health and CMV-seropositive. The CDR3 runs from the conserved cysteine through the conserved F or W. The D gene is left open where the match is weak. Size is omitted from some rows. Given values are once, few, many or a class for expanded clones.

>TRBJ2-5|.|.|TRBV5-1
CASSVGGKETQYF
TGCGCCAGCAGCGTTGGGGGGAAGGAGACCCAGTACTTC
>TRBJ2-1|.|.|TRBV7-9
CASIRGFVRGEQFF
TGTGCCAGCATTCGGGGTTTCGTCCGCGGTGAGCAGTTCTTC
>TRBJ2-1|.|TRBD2|TRBV28
CASRLRSGSHSYNEQFF
TGTGCCAGCAGGTTAAGGAGCGGGAGTCATTCCTACAATGAGCAGTTCTTC
>TRBJ1-5|.|.|TRBV19
CASSIVGRGADQPQHF
TGTGCCAGTAGTATCGTAGGTCGCGGGGCAGATCAGCCCCAGCATTTT
>TRBJ2-1|.|TRBD2|TRBV7-2
CASSLEVAGGPWEQFF
TGTGCCAGCAGCTTAGAGGTAGCGGGAGGGCCATGGGAGCAGTTCTTC
>TRBJ2-5|.|TRBD2|TRBV2
CASSPYAGGQQETQYF
TGTGCCAGCAGTCCTTACGCGGGAGGGCAGCAAGAGACCCAGTACTTC
>TRBJ2-7|.|TRBD2|TRBV5-1
CASSSVSGRAFNEQYF
TGCGCCAGCAGTAGTGTTAGCGGGAGGGCCTTTAACGAGCAGTACTTC
>TRBJ2-2|.|.|TRBV27
CASSARGDTGELFF
TGTGCCAGCAGCGCCAGGGGCGATACCGGGGAGCTGTTTTTT
>TRBJ2-5|few|.|TRBV30
CAWSRAGIKETQYF
TGTGCCTGGAGTAGGGCGGGGATAAAAGAGACCCAGTACTTC
>TRBJ1-1|.|TRBD1|TRBV27
CASSRQGITEAFF
TGTGCCAGCAGTCGACAGGGAATCACTGAAGCTTTCTTT
>TRBJ1-5|.|.|TRBV6-1
CASSEGRQGNQPQHF
TGTGCCAGCAGTGAAGGTCGGCAGGGAAATCAGCCCCAGCATTTT
>TRBJ1-5|many|.|TRBV19
CASSIEGLQGYSNQPQHF
TGTGCCAGTAGTATAGAGGGGTTGCAGGGGTATAGCAATCAGCCCCAGCATTTT
>TRBJ2-5|.|.|TRBV27
CASSLGWGGAGETQYF
TGTGCCAGCAGTTTGGGGTGGGGGGGCGCGGGGGAGACCCAGTACTTC
>TRBJ1-3|.|TRBD1|TRBV29-1
CSVEPRDSDTIYF
TGCAGCGTTGAACCCCGGGACAGTGACACCATATATTTT
>TRBJ2-1|.|TRBD2|TRBV7-2
CASSPWDSGRWDNEQFF
TGTGCCAGCAGCCCCTGGGATAGCGGGAGATGGGACAATGAGCAGTTCTTC
>TRBJ1-5|.|.|TRBV2
CASRDPGNQPQHF
TGTGCCAGTCGAGACCCGGGGAATCAGCCCCAGCATTTT
>TRBJ2-1|.|TRBD1|TRBV11-3
CASSLRQGRYNEQFF
TGTGCCAGCAGCTTACGACAGGGGCGCTACAATGAGCAGTTCTTC
>TRBJ1-5|.|.|TRBV10-3
CAISEGQNSNQPQHF
TGTGCCATCAGTGAGGGACAGAATAGCAATCAGCCCCAGCATTTT
>TRBJ2-7|.|TRBD1|TRBV28
CASSLRGFVSYEQYF
TGTGCCAGCAGCCTCAGGGGGTTTGTCTCCTACGAGCAGTACTTC
>TRBJ2-2|.|.|TRBV5-1
CASSLAGESYGELFF
TGCGCCAGCAGCTTGGCGGGAGAAAGTTACGGGGAGCTGTTTTTT
>TRBJ2-5|.|.|TRBV19
CASSNTPQETQYF
TGTGCCAGTAGTAACACGCCTCAAGAGACCCAGTACTTC
>TRBJ2-3|few|TRBD2|TRBV5-1
CASRVVPGLAGGITDTQYF
TGCGCCAGCCGGGTAGTCCCGGGACTAGCGGGAGGCATCACAGATACGCAGTATTTT
>TRBJ2-3|.|.|TRBV7-2
CASSLLQVDTQYF
TGTGCCAGCAGCCTCCTACAGGTAGACACGCAGTATTTT